Following are 29 T cell receptor beta chains from one sample sequenced in a study of technical replicates of blood from a few donors. Libraries were prepared by immunoSEQ multiplex PCR; TCRdb keeps only in-frame clonotypes and omits some of them. The data contain approximately 59,000 clones, 90% to 95% of them singletons. Specimen: PBMCs. The receptors shown here come from a human donor in good health. Some clones in this sample may be carry-over from other donors' samples.

The chain joins TRBV7-6 to TRBJ2-7; 7 bases align to TRBD2. CDR1 is SGHVS, CDR2 FNYEAQ, per germline. V lost 5 bases and J lost 0; bases outside the gene matches: 13. The CDR3 extends over 17 amino acids. DNA for the CDR3: TGTGCCAGCAGCCAAAATACGGGGGGAGGTTACTCCTACGAGCAGTACTTC. Encoded protein: CASSQNTGGGYSYEQYF.

The chain employs TRBV7-9 and TRBJ2-2, with D possibly TRBD1 on 6 matching bases. Trimming left V 3 bases short and J 7 bases short, with 15 bases between. CDR1 SEHNR and CDR2 FQNEAQ come from the germline V gene (reference sequence). CDR3 length: 15 amino acids. The CDR3 nucleotides are TGTGCCAGCAGCTTCTTGGAAGGGGGAGTCGGGGAGCTGTTTTTT. Protein: CASSFLEGGVGELFF.

The chain joins TRBV9 to TRBJ2-1; 7 nucleotides agree with TRBD1. The CDR3 is made up of 15 amino acids. The V gene's germline CDR1 is SGDLS and CDR2 YYNGEE. V lost 2 bases to trimming and J lost 6 bases; unmatched junction nucleotides: 8. The CDR3 coding sequence is TGTGCCAGCAGCGTGTCAGGGGGATTCGGCAATGAGCAGTTCTTC. Its protein is CASSVSGGFGNEQFF.

This chain uses TRBV9 with TRBJ2-5, with 13 positions matching TRBD2. Germline V lookup: CDR1 SGDLS, CDR2 YYNGEE. CDR3 length equals 16 residues. V lost 3 bases, J lost 4 bases, and 6 bases stayed unmatched. The CDR3 nucleotides read TGTGCCAGCAGCGCACGTGGACTAGCGGGAGTAGAGACCCAGTACTTC. Protein sequence: CASSARGLAGVETQYF.

The DNA for the CDR3 is TGTGCCAGCAGCCTCCAGGGGGCTGGGAACACCGGGGAGCTGTTTTTT. This encodes CASSLQGAGNTGELFF. This chain uses TRBV7-8 with TRBJ2-2; 8 bases are shared with TRBD1. V shed 5 bases, J shed 1 base, and the junction held 6 bases outside the gene matches. Germline CDR1 reads SGHVS; CDR2 reads FQNEAQ. This CDR3 contains 16 residues.

V gene TRBV10-3 combines with J gene TRBJ2-5; maybe TRBD2 (7 bases). The CDR3 runs 14 residues. The germline CDR1 and CDR2 sequences are ENHRY and SYGVKD. V was clipped by 6 bases and J by 5 bases, with 16 bases between them. The CDR3 region has the DNA TGTGCCATCAGGGCGGGGGCCGCGGATGAGACCCAGTACTTC. It encodes CAIRAGAADETQYF.

The chain links TRBV2 to TRBJ1-1; D unresolved. The V end was cut by 1 base, the J end by 1 base, with 7 bases between. In germline, CDR1 is SNHLY, CDR2 FYNNEI. This CDR3 is 14 amino acids long. In nucleotides, the CDR3 is TGTGCCAGCAGTGAAGTTCGACAGAACACTGAAGCTTTCTTT. The encoded protein is CASSEVRQNTEAFF.

V usage is TRBV2 and J usage is TRBJ2-7; TRBD1 aligns across 7 bases. This CDR3 contains 15 residues. Losses at the gene ends were 2 bases for V and 6 bases for J; bases not matched to a gene: 10. Germline assignment: CDR1 SNHLY and CDR2 FYNNEI. CDR3 residues: CASSERPGGESEQYF. Written as DNA, the CDR3 is TGTGCCAGCAGTGAAAGGCCAGGGGGAGAAAGCGAGCAGTACTTC. The entire variable domain, with the rest obtained from reference TRBV2 and TRBJ2-7, is as follows: EPEVTQTPSHQVTQMGQEVILRCVPISNHLYFYWYRQILGQKVEFLVSFYNNEISEKSEIFDDQFSVERPDGSNFTLKIRSTKLEDSAMYFCASSERPGGESEQYFGPGTRLTVT.

The chain employs TRBV7-2 and TRBJ1-3; 8 bases line up with TRBD1. The V and J ends lost 7 bases and 4 bases, in that order; junction bases with no gene match: 12. The CDR3 runs 16 residues. CDR1 is SGHTA, CDR2 FQGNSA, per germline. CDR3 sequence (DNA): TGTGCCAGCACCGTAGGGCAGGGGGCGAGGGGAAACACCATATATTTT. Residues: CASTVGQGARGNTIYF. The complete variable domain, with remaining parts taken from reference TRBV7-2 and TRBJ1-3, reads GAGVSQSPSNKVTEKGKDVELRCDPISGHTALYWYRQSLGQGLEFLIYFQGNSAPDKSGLPSDRFSAERTGGSVSTLTIQRTQQEDSAVYLCASTVGQGARGNTIYFGEGSWLTVV.

There are a few counts of this clone. The V gene is TRBV10-3, the J gene TRBJ2-1; 13 bases are a match to TRBD2. Germline lookup yields CDR1 ENHRY and CDR2 SYGVKD. J lost 1 base, V lost 8 bases, and 14 bases had no gene match. The CDR3 loop spans 19 amino acids. The CDR3 sequence is CAIPLTSGGPGLSYNEQFF. As DNA, the CDR3 is TGTGCCATCCCCCTGACTAGCGGGGGGCCAGGTCTGTCCTACAATGAGCAGTTCTTC.

The DNA of the CDR3 is TGCGCCAGCAGCCAAGAAGACTCGGGGACTGAAGCTTTCTTT. Translated, it gives CASSQEDSGTEAFF. This chain joins TRBV4-3 and TRBJ1-1; D uncertain. This CDR3 spans 14 amino acids. Looked up from germline, CDR1 is LGHNA and CDR2 is YSLEER. V was cut by 0 bases and J by 5 bases, with 10 bases left in between.

This clone was counted a single time. V and J are TRBV6-5 and TRBJ1-5; no reliable D call. This CDR3 comprises 15 residues. Trimming took 7 bases from V and 1 from J, leaving 14 bases between them. Germline assignment: CDR1 MNHEY and CDR2 SVGAGI. The CDR3 loop reads CASTPRRQSNQPQHF. CDR3 coding DNA: TGTGCCAGCACTCCTAGGCGGCAGAGCAATCAGCCCCAGCATTTT.

The genes are TRBV2 and TRBJ2-2, with 8 bases fitting TRBD1. Germline-derived CDR1 and CDR2 are SNHLY and FYNNEI. Trimming removed 3 bases from V and 4 bases from J; junction bases left unmatched: 4. The CDR3 spans 15 residues. CDR3 nucleotide sequence: TGTGCCAGCAGTGAGCAGGGGGCCGGCACCGGGGAGCTGTTTTTT. It codes for CASSEQGAGTGELFF.

The chain links TRBV7-9 to TRBJ2-1; 12 positions agree with TRBD2. V lost 4 bases to trimming and J lost 6 bases; unmatched junction nucleotides: 4. Germline loops: CDR1 SEHNR, CDR2 FQNEAQ (reference sequence). The CDR3 spans 15 residues. The CDR3 DNA follows: TGTGCCAGCAGCTCCAGGACTAGCGGGGTCAATGAGCAGTTCTTC. It translates to CASSSRTSGVNEQFF.

The gene calls are TRBV7-2 and TRBJ1-5; weak D call: TRBD1 (6 bases). CDR3 length: 13 amino acids. Germline V gives CDR1 SGHTA, CDR2 FQGNSA. Trimming took 6 bases from V and 6 from J, leaving 12 bases between them. CDR3 sequence (DNA): TGTGCCAGCAGGGAACAAGGGGGTCAGCCCCAGCATTTT. This sequence encodes CASREQGGQPQHF.

The chain couples TRBV4-2 to TRBJ2-7, with a tentative D call TRBD2 (7 bases). The germline V and J ends were trimmed by 2 bases and 2 bases, with 10 bases remaining between them. This CDR3 is 14 amino acids long. CDR1 and CDR2 (germline): LGHNA, YNFKEQ. The CDR3 DNA follows: TGTGCCAGCAGCCAATTCGGGGGGCCCTACGAGCAGTACTTC. It is translated as CASSQFGGPYEQYF.

This clone was found once. This chain uses TRBV7-2 with TRBJ2-7; TRBD1 might be the D (8 bases). CDR1 is SGHTA, CDR2 FQGNSA, per germline. Between the trimmed V and J ends, which lost 4 bases and 4 bases, there was a span of 14 bases. The CDR3 contains 14 residues. The CDR3 nucleotides read TGTGCCAGCAGCTACACAGGGGGGGCGTACGAGCAGTACTTC. Protein product: CASSYTGGAYEQYF.

The rearrangement joins TRBV5-4 to TRBJ2-5; 7 bases fit TRBD1. Trimming removed 4 bases from V and 0 bases from J; junction bases left unmatched: 3. In germline, CDR1 is SGHNT, CDR2 YYREEE (reference sequence). The CDR3 length is 14 residues. In DNA, the CDR3 is TGTGCCAGCAGCCGAGGACAGGACCAAGAGACCCAGTACTTC. This sequence encodes CASSRGQDQETQYF. The full variable domain, in which reference TRBV5-4 and TRBJ2-5 provide the parts outside the CDR3, is ETGVTQSPTHLIKTRGQQVTLRCSSQSGHNTVSWYQQALGQGPQFIFQYYREEENGRGNFPPRFSGLQFPNYSSELNVNALELDDSALYLCASSRGQDQETQYFGPGTRLLVL.

The J gene is TRBJ1-3, the V gene TRBV14; a possible D gene is TRBD1 (5 bases). Per the germline V gene, CDR1 is SGHDN and CDR2 is FVKESK. V lost 4 bases, J lost 4 bases, and 11 bases lay in between. There are 14 residues in the CDR3. The CDR3 DNA is TGTGCCAGCAGCCCACGGACACTGGGAAACACCATATATTTT. It specifies CASSPRTLGNTIYF.

This chain connects TRBV7-2 to TRBJ2-7, with TRBD2 matching 7 bases. J lost 6 bases, V lost 3 bases, and 11 bases had no gene match. The germline CDR1 and CDR2 sequences are SGHTA and FQGNSA. CDR3 length: 15 residues. The DNA for the CDR3 is TGTGCCAGCAGCTTCGGCGGGAGTCAGCATGGCGAGCAGTACTTC. As protein: CASSFGGSQHGEQYF.

The V and J genes are TRBV11-2 and TRBJ2-7; 8 bases map to TRBD2. The V gene's germline CDR1 is SGHAT and CDR2 FQNNGV. This CDR3 is 15 amino acids long. V lost 7 bases and J lost 3; bases outside the gene matches: 11. This chain's CDR3 is CASTLGGGLLYEQYF. DNA for the CDR3: TGTGCCAGCACCCTGGGCGGGGGGCTCCTCTACGAGCAGTACTTC.

This chain uses TRBV19 with TRBJ2-3; D is possibly TRBD2 (6 bases). V was clipped by 6 bases and J by 6 bases, with 13 bases between them. The CDR3 length is 13 residues. Germline V gene data show CDR1 as LNHDA and CDR2 as SQIVND (reference sequence). The CDR3 here is CASRRGSTDTQYF. In nucleotides, the CDR3 is TGTGCCAGTAGACGGGGGTCTACGGATACGCAGTATTTT.

J is TRBJ2-7 and V is TRBV5-3; TRBD2 matches 7 bases. TRBV5-3 is an open reading frame, and its role is uncertain. The length of the CDR3 is 15 residues. Unmatched junction bases numbered 10, after V lost 5 bases and J lost 2 bases. This CDR3 is CARRDVKRGAYEQYF. The CDR3 DNA follows: TGTGCCAGAAGGGATGTTAAGCGGGGAGCCTACGAGCAGTACTTC.

The table lists this clone with a few counts. The rearrangement joins TRBV7-3 to TRBJ2-1; D might be TRBD2 (6 bases). The CDR3 contains 14 residues. Trimming left V 1 base short and J 2 bases short, with 6 bases between. The germline V gene has CDR1 SGHTA and CDR2 FQGTGA. CDR3 in amino acids: CASSLSGAYNEQFF. The CDR3 DNA reads as TGTGCCAGCAGCTTAAGCGGGGCCTACAATGAGCAGTTCTTC.

CDR3: CASSLKTRQGDGYTF. The CDR3 region has the DNA TGTGCCAGCAGCCTCAAAACAAGGCAGGGCGATGGCTACACCTTC. This chain links TRBV4-2 with TRBJ1-2, with D tentatively TRBD1 (5 bases). The CDR3 is made up of 15 amino acids. In germline, CDR1 is LGHNA, CDR2 YNFKEQ. V lost 4 bases and J 6 bases, leaving 18 bases between the germline ends.

The chain is built from TRBV6-5 and TRBJ2-7, with 10 bases that match TRBD2. The germline V gene encodes CDR1 MNHEY and CDR2 SVGAGI. Trimming cost V 6 bases and J 6 bases; bases outside gene matches: 8. The CDR3 contains 14 residues. The CDR3 loop is CASSLAGVKFEQYF. Written as DNA, the CDR3 is TGTGCCAGCAGCCTAGCGGGAGTAAAATTCGAGCAGTACTTC.

The chain links TRBV18 to TRBJ2-1, with D possibly matching TRBD2 (5 bases). Germline CDR1 and CDR2: KGHSH and LQKENI. Trimming took off 2 bases at V and 6 bases at J, with 11 bases between the two ends. The CDR3 loop spans 14 amino acids. The CDR3 loop reads CASSPSGSANEQFF. The CDR3 DNA reads as TGTGCCAGCTCACCAAGTGGGAGCGCCAATGAGCAGTTCTTC.

The chain recombines TRBV7-2 with TRBJ2-3; 9 bases fit TRBD2. CDR1 is SGHTA and CDR2 is FQGNSA in the germline V gene. Trimming removed 5 bases from V and 0 bases from J; junction bases left unmatched: 6. The CDR3 has 16 residues. Written as DNA, the CDR3 is TGTGCCAGCAGCGATCGCCTAGCGGGGAGCACAGATACGCAGTATTTT. Protein: CASSDRLAGSTDTQYF.

The chain recombines TRBV5-1 with TRBJ1-1, with 8 bases fitting TRBD1. CDR3 length: 15 amino acids. J was trimmed by 5 bases and V by 3 bases; bases with no gene match: 9. Germline values: CDR1 SGHRS, CDR2 YFSETQ. CDR3: CASSYGQGPRTEAFF. CDR3 bases: TGCGCCAGCAGCTATGGACAGGGCCCGAGGACTGAAGCTTTCTTT.